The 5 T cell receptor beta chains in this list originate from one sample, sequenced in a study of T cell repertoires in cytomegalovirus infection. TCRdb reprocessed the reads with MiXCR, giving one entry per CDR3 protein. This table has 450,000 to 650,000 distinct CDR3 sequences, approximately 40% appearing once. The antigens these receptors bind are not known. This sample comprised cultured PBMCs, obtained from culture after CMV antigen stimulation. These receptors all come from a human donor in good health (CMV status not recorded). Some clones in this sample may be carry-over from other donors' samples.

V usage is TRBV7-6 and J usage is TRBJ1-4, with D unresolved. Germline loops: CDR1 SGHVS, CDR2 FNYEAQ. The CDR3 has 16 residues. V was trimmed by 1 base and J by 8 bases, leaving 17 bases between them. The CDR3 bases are TGTGCCAGCAGCTTAGTGGGCCACATCCCGGGGGAAAAACTGTTTTTT. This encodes CASSLVGHIPGEKLFF.

Here the CDR3 reads CASSINQGGDTEAFF. DNA for the CDR3: TGTGCCAGCAGTATAAACCAGGGTGGGGACACTGAAGCTTTCTTT. This chain links TRBV12-3 or TRBV12-4 with TRBJ1-1, with a possible D match to TRBD1 (5 bases). The CDR3 is 15 amino acids. Trimming shortened V by 5 bases and J by 3 bases, and 16 bases separated the two germline ends.

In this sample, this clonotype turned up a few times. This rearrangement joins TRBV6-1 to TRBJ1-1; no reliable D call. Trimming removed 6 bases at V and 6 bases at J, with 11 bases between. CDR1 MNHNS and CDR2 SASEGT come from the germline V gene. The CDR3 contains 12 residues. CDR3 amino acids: CASRVGGPEAFF. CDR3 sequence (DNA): TGTGCCAGCAGGGTGGGTGGGCCTGAAGCTTTCTTT.

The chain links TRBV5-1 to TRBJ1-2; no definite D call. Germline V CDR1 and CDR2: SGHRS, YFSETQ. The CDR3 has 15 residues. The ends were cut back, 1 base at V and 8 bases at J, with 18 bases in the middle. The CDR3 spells CASSLQAGPREGYTF. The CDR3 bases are TGCGCCAGCAGCTTGCAAGCGGGTCCGAGAGAGGGCTACACCTTC.

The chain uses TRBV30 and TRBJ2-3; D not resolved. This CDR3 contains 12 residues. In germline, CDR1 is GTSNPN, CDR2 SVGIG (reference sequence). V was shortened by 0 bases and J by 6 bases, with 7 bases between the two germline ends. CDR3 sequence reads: CAWSVNSDTQYF. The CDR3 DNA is TGTGCCTGGAGTGTAAACAGTGATACGCAGTATTTT.